This TCR beta chain appears in the sequencing data of a study of T cells expressing NK-cell markers (dated by TCRdb to 2018 to 2021). In the study overall: In sorted CD3+CD56+NKG2C+, CD3+CD56+NKG2C- and CD3+CD56-NKG2C+ T-cell subsets from eight or nine donors, TCR beta-chain repertoires were profiled. Among the eight sequenced donors, only one was HCMV-seronegative, while the other seven were HCMV-seropositive. The study sequenced eight donors, all healthy volunteers chosen at random: three men and five women. Illumina HiSeq 2000/2500, MiSeq or NextSeq was used to sequence libraries as 2 x 150 bp reads. Paper-wide results and their limitations: It remained unclear whether the expanded NKG2C-expressing T cell clones were specific for HCMV antigens. For six donors, the dominant CD3+CD56+NKG2C+ clonotypes were among the top 10 CD8+ clonotypes and accounted for about 1.0-7.5% of CD8+ T cells. Those dominant clonotypes were again the most abundant among CD3+CD56-NKG2C+ cells in a few donors, at about 28.3-60.1%.

A commercial ELISA kit detecting HCMV-specific IgG in serum was used to determine HCMV serostatus. Peripheral blood mononuclear cells were isolated from blood by Ficoll density gradient centrifugation. TCRdb records Illumina HiSeq 2000 as the sequencer. The TCR beta cDNA libraries were made using 5'RACE template switching, a step that added both a universal primer site and unique molecular identifiers. cDNA synthesis was primed from the TCR beta constant segment, followed by two successive PCR amplification steps. The source study handled its data this way. MIGEC was used to demultiplex reads and group the reads by UMI, and MiTCR was used to assemble and quantify clonotypes. To remove erroneous sequences, TCR cDNA sequences were retained only when supported by two or more reads. The tcR package was used for downstream repertoire analysis, with clonotypes matched between fractions based on CDR3 nucleotide sequence plus V segment. VDJmatch was used to annotate antigen specificity against VDJdb, with one amino acid substitution in CDR3 permitted. TCRdb reprocessed the reads and lists each CDR3 protein sequence as a single entry, with no DNA. These V and J calls originate from TCRdb's pipeline instead of the authors' own analysis. This specimen's table enumerates about 380,000 distinct CDR3 sequences. The leading ten clones occupy around 5.3% of the sample.

Turning to this clonotype: The target of this receptor is not known.

What was sequenced was blood T cells: a sorted CD56 or NKG2C T cell subset, CD4+ or CD8+ T cells, or bulk PBMC T cells (not recorded which). The sequence derives from a man aged 18 to 69 in good health.

The CDR3 in this case is CASSFDRGLLDTEAFF. The rearranged segments are TRBV9 and TRBJ1-1; TCRdb returns TRBD1, unconfirmable since there is no DNA. The CDR3 spans 16 residues, from the cysteine through the phenylalanine. There is no recorded DNA. The germline V gene specifies SGDLS as CDR1 and YYNGEE as CDR2.